A selection of T cell receptor beta chains follows, all from one sample in a study of identical twins. TCRdb independently ran MiXCR on the 5' RACE reads; one entry per CDR3 protein. The table shows roughly 540,000 distinct CDR3 sequences, with approximately 22% occurring only once. Another study also made use of these data, one on T cells expressing NK-cell markers.

Sequenced material: CD4+ T cells sorted from blood. Receptor source: a woman aged 18-29 years in good health. CDR3s include the opening cysteine and the closing phenylalanine or tryptophan. The D gene is left open where the match is weak. Expanded clones are given a class, and other clones once, few, many or no size at all.

D gene	V gene	clone size	J gene	CDR3 DNA	CDR3 protein
-	TRBV20-1	-	TRBJ1-3	TGCAGTGGAACGGGGGGTGGAAACACCATATATTTT	CSGTGGGNTIYF
-	TRBV3-1	few	TRBJ2-2	TGTGCCAGCAGCCAAGCCAGAGGGGCCGGCGGGGAGCTGTTTTTT	CASSQARGAGGELFF
TRBD2	TRBV10-2	few	TRBJ2-3	TGCGCCAGCAGTGCGACCTTACTAGCGGGAGTGTCAGATACGCAGTATTTT	CASSATLLAGVSDTQYF
-	TRBV20-1	few	TRBJ2-3	TGCAGTGCTAGGAGGGGGAGGTCAGATACGCAGTATTTT	CSARRGRSDTQYF
-	TRBV20-1	few	TRBJ1-1	TGCAGTGCTCCAGACAGGCTCCCTGAAGCTTTCTTT	CSAPDRLPEAFF
-	TRBV29-1	many	TRBJ2-1	TGCAGCGTTGGAGGTGACGGGGGTTTGGGTGAGCAGTTCTTC	CSVGGDGGLGEQFF
-	TRBV6-1	few	TRBJ1-1	TGTGCCAGCAGTGAAGTCAGAGGGGCTGAAGCTTTCTTT	CASSEVRGAEAFF
-	TRBV7-2	-	TRBJ2-4	TGTGCCAGCAGACAAGAAGGGGGGACGGCCAAAAACATTCAGTACTTC	CASRQEGGTAKNIQYF
TRBD1	TRBV5-1	few	TRBJ2-5	TGCGCCAGCAGCGAAGGGACAGGGCGGGGGACCCAGTATTTC	CASSEGTGRGTQYF
-	TRBV29-1	few	TRBJ1-1	TGCAGCGTTACCCGGACAGAAGCTTTCTTT	CSVTRTEAFF
-	TRBV6-2/TRBV6-3	few	TRBJ2-3	TGTGCCAGCAGTTACCTTTCGAGGACAGATACGCAGTATTTT	CASSYLSRTDTQYF
-	TRBV27	-	TRBJ1-6	TGTGCCAGCAGTCCCTCCCCGACAGGTTTTGCGCTCCACTTT	CASSPSPTGFALHF
-	TRBV5-1	-	TRBJ2-3	TGCGCCAGCAGCTTTGACAGGACGGATACGCAGTATTTT	CASSFDRTDTQYF
-	TRBV6-1	many	TRBJ1-5	TGTGCCAGCAGTCCCCGACGGGAGAGTCAGCCCCAGCATTTT	CASSPRRESQPQHF
TRBD1	TRBV20-1	few	TRBJ2-7	TGCAGTGCTAGAATGGGGACAGAGCGCGAGCAGTACTTC	CSARMGTEREQYF
-	TRBV5-1	-	TRBJ2-7	TGCGCCAGCAGCTTGGAGGCGGGTCAAGACGAGCAGTACTTC	CASSLEAGQDEQYF
-	TRBV27	few	TRBJ2-7	TGTGCCAGCAGCCAGGACACCCAGCTATCGAGGCAGTACTTC	CASSQDTQLSRQYF
-	TRBV9	many	TRBJ2-1	TGTGCCAGCAGCGTGGCCTTATACAATGAGCAGTTCTTC	CASSVALYNEQFF
TRBD1	TRBV10-3	few	TRBJ2-5	TGTGCCATCGGGGGACAGGGTGAAGAGACCCAGTACTTC	CAIGGQGEETQYF
-	TRBV20-1	few	TRBJ2-3	TGCAGTGCTAGAGGACTACAGGGCGCCGGAGATACGCAGTATTTT	CSARGLQGAGDTQYF
-	TRBV2	-	TRBJ2-3	TGTGCCAGCATGCCGCGGGTTAGCACAGATACGCAGTATTTT	CASMPRVSTDTQYF
-	TRBV5-4	-	TRBJ2-1	TGTGCCAGCAGCCCTCGGGAGTGGTCCTACAATGAGCAGTTCTTC	CASSPREWSYNEQFF
-	TRBV5-1	-	TRBJ2-3	TGCGCCAGCCGAGCCCAGTCTAGCACAGATACGCAGTATTTT	CASRAQSSTDTQYF
-	TRBV11-2	-	TRBJ2-2	TGTGCCAGCAGCTCCCGACTCGCGAACACCGGGGAGCTGTTTTTT	CASSSRLANTGELFF
-	TRBV5-4	-	TRBJ2-7	TGTGCCAGCAGCTTCGGAACGGTTCCTGGCGAGCAGTACTTC	CASSFGTVPGEQYF
-	TRBV20-1	-	TRBJ1-5	TGCAGTGCGGAGGGTAGGGAGGGTCAGCCCCAGCATTTT	CSAEGREGQPQHF
-	TRBV20-1	-	TRBJ2-4	TGCAGTGCCGACACAGTGTTACTAGCCAAAAACATTCAGTACTTC	CSADTVLLAKNIQYF
-	TRBV20-1	-	TRBJ2-6	TGCAGTGCTTGGGACGGGACCTCTGGGGCCAACGTCCTGACTTTC	CSAWDGTSGANVLTF
TRBD1	TRBV27	-	TRBJ1-6	TGTGCCAGCAGTTTGTCAGGGGGCACCTATAATTCACCCCTCCACTTT	CASSLSGGTYNSPLHF
-	TRBV7-2	-	TRBJ1-1	TGTGCCAGCAGCTTAGTCCCTGGGGGGTACGCTGAAGCTTTCTTT	CASSLVPGGYAEAFF
-	TRBV20-1	-	TRBJ2-5	TGCGCGGGACTGGTCGGGGGGACCCAGTACTTC	CAGLVGGTQYF
-	TRBV20-1	-	TRBJ1-4	TGCAGTGCTGACCTTGGGGCTAATGAAAAACTGTTTTTT	CSADLGANEKLFF
TRBD1	TRBV6-2/TRBV6-3	few	TRBJ1-2	TGTGCCAGCAGTCGACCTGGACAGGGAGGCTACACCTTC	CASSRPGQGGYTF
-	TRBV20-1	-	TRBJ1-2	TGCAGTGCTAGGCCGACAGGCTCATCGTATGGCTACACCTTC	CSARPTGSSYGYTF
TRBD1	TRBV29-1	-	TRBJ1-2	TGCAGCGTTGATTCGGCAGGGGGTGACTATGGCTACACCTTC	CSVDSAGGDYGYTF
-	TRBV6-1	-	TRBJ2-1	TGTGCCAGCAGCCTCGCGGTAGTGAGCTACAATGAGCAGTTCTTC	CASSLAVVSYNEQFF
-	TRBV7-9	-	TRBJ2-5	TGTGCCAGCAGCCGCAGGGGGGCGACGGAGACCCAGTACTTC	CASSRRGATETQYF
-	TRBV29-1	many	TRBJ2-1	TGCAGCGTTGGTTGGGGGCATGGTGAGCAGTTCTTC	CSVGWGHGEQFF
-	TRBV29-1	few	TRBJ1-2	TGCAGCGTGAGGCTTGGGGGCCTGGGTGGCTACACCTTC	CSVRLGGLGGYTF
TRBD1	TRBV4-1	few	TRBJ2-7	TGCGCCAGCAGCCAAGCGGACAGGGCCGACGAGCAGTACTTC	CASSQADRADEQYF
-	TRBV12-3/TRBV12-4	-	TRBJ2-1	TGTGCCAGCACTGTTCAACTCAAGGGAAATAATGAGCAGTTCTTC	CASTVQLKGNNEQFF
TRBD2	TRBV20-1	-	TRBJ2-3	TGCAGTGCTAGATTATACCTAGCGGACCCTGTTATTACGCAGTATTTT	CSARLYLADPVITQYF
-	TRBV7-9	-	TRBJ1-3	TGTGCCAGCAGCTTAATCCATGGAAACACCATATATTTT	CASSLIHGNTIYF
TRBD2	TRBV20-1	many	TRBJ2-1	TGCAGTGCTGGGAGGACTAGCGGGATGAGCTCCTACAATGAGCAGTTCTTC	CSAGRTSGMSSYNEQFF
TRBD2	TRBV24-1	few	TRBJ2-1	TGTGCCACCAGTGATTTTGGGACTAGCGGGGCCAATGAGCAGTTCTTC	CATSDFGTSGANEQFF
TRBD1	TRBV20-1	few	TRBJ1-1	TGCAGTGCAGGACAGGGTATGAGGGCTTTCTTT	CSAGQGMRAFF
TRBD2	TRBV20-1	few	TRBJ2-5	TGCAGTGCAAAAGCGGGGGGGACTCAAGAGACCCAGTACTTC	CSAKAGGTQETQYF
-	TRBV20-1	many	TRBJ2-1	TGCAGTGCTAGAGGGACGCGGGGAAACAATGAGCAGTTCTTC	CSARGTRGNNEQFF
TRBD2	TRBV20-1	-	TRBJ2-1	TGCAGTGCTAGAGATCTACGACTAGCGGGAGGGGTCCATGAGCAGTTCTTC	CSARDLRLAGGVHEQFF
TRBD1	TRBV20-1	few	TRBJ2-3	TGCAGTGCTAAGAAGACAGGGGGTTACACAGATACGCAGTATTTT	CSAKKTGGYTDTQYF
TRBD1	TRBV20-1	-	TRBJ1-2	TGCAGTGCTCCGACAGGGGGAACTTATGGCTACACCTTC	CSAPTGGTYGYTF
-	TRBV10-3	-	TRBJ1-1	TGTGCCACAAATTCAGGGTATCTAACTGAAGCTTTCTTT	CATNSGYLTEAFF
-	TRBV11-3	-	TRBJ2-1	TGTGCCAGCAGCTTAGATGGGGCGGACCCTGAGCAGTTCTTC	CASSLDGADPEQFF
TRBD2	TRBV10-3	few	TRBJ2-2	TGTGCCATCAGTGAGTTAGGCGGGAGTTACGCCGGGGAGCTGTTTTTT	CAISELGGSYAGELFF
-	TRBV7-2	-	TRBJ2-1	TGTGCCAGCACCATGATATATGGGGGGGAGCAGTTCTTC	CASTMIYGGEQFF